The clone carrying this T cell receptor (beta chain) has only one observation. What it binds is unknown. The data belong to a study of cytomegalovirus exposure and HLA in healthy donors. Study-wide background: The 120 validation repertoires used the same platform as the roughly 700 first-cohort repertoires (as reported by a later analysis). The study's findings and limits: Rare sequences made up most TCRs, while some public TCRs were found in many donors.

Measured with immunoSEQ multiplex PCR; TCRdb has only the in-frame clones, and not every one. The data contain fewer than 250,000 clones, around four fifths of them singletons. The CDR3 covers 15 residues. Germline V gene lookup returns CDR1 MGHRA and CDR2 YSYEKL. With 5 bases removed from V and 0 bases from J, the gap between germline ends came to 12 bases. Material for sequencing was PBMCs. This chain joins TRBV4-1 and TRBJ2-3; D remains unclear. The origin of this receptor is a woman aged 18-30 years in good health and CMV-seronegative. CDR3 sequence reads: CASSNSESSTDTQYF. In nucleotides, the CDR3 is TGCGCCAGCAGCAACAGCGAGTCTAGCACAGATACGCAGTATTTT.